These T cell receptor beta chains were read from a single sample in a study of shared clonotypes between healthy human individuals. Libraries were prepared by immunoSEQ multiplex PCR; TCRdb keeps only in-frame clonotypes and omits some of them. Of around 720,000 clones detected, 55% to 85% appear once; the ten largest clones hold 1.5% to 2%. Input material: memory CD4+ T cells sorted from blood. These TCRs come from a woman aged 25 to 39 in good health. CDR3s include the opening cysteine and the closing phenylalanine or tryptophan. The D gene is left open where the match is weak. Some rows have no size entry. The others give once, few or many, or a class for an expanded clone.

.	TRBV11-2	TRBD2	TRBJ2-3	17	CASSLDLTSGIVNTQYF	TGTGCCAGCAGCTTAGATCTAACTAGCGGGATTGTAAATACGCAGTATTTT
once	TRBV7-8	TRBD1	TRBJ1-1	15	CASSSQGALNTEAFF	TGTGCCAGCAGCTCACAGGGGGCTCTGAACACTGAAGCTTTCTTT
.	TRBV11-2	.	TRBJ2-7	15	CASSPRGAGGGEQYF	TGTGCCAGCAGCCCCCGGGGGGCAGGGGGCGGCGAGCAGTACTTC
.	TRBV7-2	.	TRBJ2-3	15	CASSPKAGLADTQYF	TGTGCCAGCAGCCCAAAGGCGGGGCTGGCAGATACGCAGTATTTT
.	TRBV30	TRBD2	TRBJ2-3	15	CAWQNLAGVKDTQYF	TGTGCCTGGCAAAACCTAGCGGGAGTTAAAGATACGCAGTATTTT
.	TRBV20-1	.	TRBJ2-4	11	CSASKENIQYF	TGCAGTGCCAGCAAAGAAAACATTCAGTACTTC
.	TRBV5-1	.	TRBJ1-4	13	CASSYGQNEKLFF	TGCGCCAGCAGCTACGGACAGAATGAAAAACTGTTTTTT
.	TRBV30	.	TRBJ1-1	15	CAWSPLTGVNTEAFF	TGTGCCTGGAGCCCTTTGACAGGAGTGAACACTGAAGCTTTCTTT
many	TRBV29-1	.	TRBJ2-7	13	CSVDGQGNNEQYF	TGCAGCGTTGACGGGCAGGGGAACAACGAGCAGTACTTC
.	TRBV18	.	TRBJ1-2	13	CASSMTADYGYTF	TGTGCCAGCTCAATGACGGCTGACTATGGCTACACCTTC
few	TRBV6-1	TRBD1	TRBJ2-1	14	CAALRDRAGNEQFF	TGTGCCGCCCTCCGGGACAGAGCAGGGAATGAGCAGTTCTTC
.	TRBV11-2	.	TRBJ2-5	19	CASSLATFRGGRNRETQYF	TGTGCCAGCAGCTTAGCAACCTTTCGAGGGGGTAGGAACCGGGAGACCCAGTACTTC
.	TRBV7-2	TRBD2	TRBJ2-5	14	CASSPPLAEGTQYF	TGTGCCAGCAGCCCCCCACTAGCGGAAGGGACCCAGTACTTC
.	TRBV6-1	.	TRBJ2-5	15	CASTLEGGRHLAQYF	TGTGCCAGCACCCTCGAGGGGGGACGCCACCTGGCCCAGTACTTC
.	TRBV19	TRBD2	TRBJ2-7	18	CASSIDLAGLADPYEQYF	TGTGCCAGTAGTATAGATCTGGCGGGACTAGCGGATCCCTACGAGCAGTACTTC
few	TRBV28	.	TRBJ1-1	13	CASTRPHGTEAFF	TGTGCCAGCACCCGGCCCCATGGCACTGAAGCTTTCTTT
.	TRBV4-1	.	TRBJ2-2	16	CASSLTSWGQTGELFF	TGCGCCAGCAGCCTTACTAGCTGGGGCCAGACCGGGGAGCTGTTTTTT
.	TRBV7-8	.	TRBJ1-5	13	CASSLDRSRPQHF	TGTGCCAGCAGCTTAGACAGGTCCCGGCCCCAGCATTTT
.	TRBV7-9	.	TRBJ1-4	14	CASSEGVTNEKLFF	TGTGCCAGCAGCGAGGGTGTTACTAATGAAAAACTGTTTTTT
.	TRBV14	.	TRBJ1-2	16	CASTPKTGFQLYGYTF	TGTGCCAGCACACCGAAAACAGGGTTCCAACTCTATGGCTACACCTTC
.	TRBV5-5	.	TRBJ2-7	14	CASSLLSTTYEQYF	TGTGCCAGCAGCTTGTTGAGCACCACCTACGAGCAGTACTTC
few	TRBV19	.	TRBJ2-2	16	CASSTPGRRFTGELFF	TGTGCCAGTAGTACCCCGGGACGGAGATTCACCGGGGAGCTGTTTTTT
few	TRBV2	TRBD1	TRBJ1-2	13	CASSGQGTRGYTF	TGTGCCAGCAGCGGACAGGGAACGCGTGGCTACACCTTC
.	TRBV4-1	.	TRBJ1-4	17	CASSQSLTPGINEKLFF	TGCGCCAGCAGCCAATCCCTCACGCCGGGGATAAATGAAAAACTGTTTTTT
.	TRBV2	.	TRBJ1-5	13	CASRFGPNQPQHF	TGTGCCAGCAGGTTCGGCCCTAATCAGCCCCAGCATTTT
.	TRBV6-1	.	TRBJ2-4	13	CASSVQAVNIQYF	TGTGCCAGCAGTGTACAGGCAGTTAACATTCAGTACTTC
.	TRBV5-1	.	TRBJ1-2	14	CASSRQESTDGYTF	TGCGCCAGCAGCCGACAGGAGAGTACGGATGGCTACACCTTC
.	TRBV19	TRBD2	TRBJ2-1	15	CASALLAGNYNEQFF	TGTGCCAGTGCCCTGCTAGCGGGGAACTACAATGAGCAGTTCTTC
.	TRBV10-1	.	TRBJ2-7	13	CASSASAGNEQYF	TGCGCCAGCAGTGCAAGCGCAGGTAACGAGCAGTACTTC
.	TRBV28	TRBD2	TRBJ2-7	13	CASAPGGGHEQYF	TGTGCCAGCGCCCCCGGGGGGGGGCACGAGCAGTACTTC
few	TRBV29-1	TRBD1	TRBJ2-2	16	CSVNSGTGVNTGELFF	TGCAGCGTTAACTCCGGGACAGGGGTGAACACCGGGGAGCTGTTTTTT
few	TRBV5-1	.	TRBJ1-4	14	CASSLGEGLEKLFF	TGCGCCAGCAGCTTGGGAGAAGGATTAGAAAAACTGTTTTTT
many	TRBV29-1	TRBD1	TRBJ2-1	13	CSVDGTGNNEQFF	TGCAGCGTTGACGGGACAGGGAACAATGAGCAGTTCTTC
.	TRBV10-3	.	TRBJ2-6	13	CAIRTVGANVLTF	TGTGCCATCAGGACAGTTGGGGCCAACGTCCTGACTTTC